Shown below are 30 T cell receptor beta chains from a single sample sequenced in a study of shared clonotypes between healthy human individuals. CD45RO negativity and positive selection for CCR7 defined naive CD8 cells, a population that excluded terminally differentiated effector memory CD45RA+ cells. The data were produced by immunoSEQ multiplex PCR, yet TCRdb's version contains in-frame clones alone and is incomplete. Seen here are 1.5 million to 2.5 million clones, approximately 95% observed once, and the top ten hold approximately 1%. The sequenced sample consisted of naive CD8+ T cells sorted from blood. The origin of the receptors is a man between 18 and 29 years old in good health.

The chain uses TRBV7-9 and TRBJ1-1; 12 bases agree with TRBD1. Germline values: CDR1 SEHNR, CDR2 FQNEAQ (reference sequence). V lost 5 bases to trimming and J lost 2 bases; unmatched junction nucleotides: 6. There are 16 residues in the CDR3. The CDR3 DNA reads TGTGCCAGCAGCCTCGGGACAGGGGGCGTCAACACTGAAGCTTTCTTT. Residues: CASSLGTGGVNTEAFF. Combining the CDR3 with reference TRBV7-9 and TRBJ1-1 gives the whole variable domain DTGVSQNPRHKITKRGQNVTFRCDPISEHNRLYWYRQTLGQGPEFLTYFQNEAQLEKSRLLSDRFSAERPKGSFSTLEIQRTEQGDSAMYLCASSLGTGGVNTEAFFGQGTRLTVV.

As DNA, the CDR3 is TGTGCCAGCAGTTCTCAGGAAGGGACCACTGAAGCTTTCTTT. The encoded protein is CASSSQEGTTEAFF. The chain links TRBV6-1 to TRBJ1-1; a weak D match, TRBD1 (5 bases). V shed 5 bases and J shed 4 bases, with 14 bases lying between them. Germline CDR1 and CDR2: MNHNS and SASEGT. This CDR3 region has 14 residues.

The chain joins TRBV5-1 to TRBJ2-5; a possible D gene is TRBD2 (7 bases). Germline-derived CDR1 and CDR2 are SGHRS and YFSETQ. The V end was cut by 0 bases, the J end by 5 bases, with 14 bases between. The CDR3 has 15 amino acids. The CDR3 DNA sequence: TGCGCCAGCAGCTTGGGGGGGGGCGAGGGGGAGACCCAGTACTTC. Translated, it gives CASSLGGGEGETQYF.

J is TRBJ1-1 and V is TRBV4-1, with D maybe TRBD1 (5 bases). This CDR3 region has 17 residues. V lost 1 base, J lost 1 base, and 16 bases lay in between. The germline V gene has CDR1 MGHRA and CDR2 YSYEKL. Written as DNA, the CDR3 is TGCGCCAGCAGCCAAGGTAATTTTAGGGGAGGGAACACTGAAGCTTTCTTT. It codes for CASSQGNFRGGNTEAFF.

The V and J genes are TRBV6-5 and TRBJ1-5, with D perhaps TRBD1 (5 bases). CDR3 size: 15 residues. Germline CDR1 MNHEY, CDR2 SVGAGI. Deletions cut 0 bases from V and 3 bases from J, with 9 bases between. The CDR3 loop is CASSYSGAANQPQHF. CDR3 nucleotide sequence: TGTGCCAGCAGTTACTCAGGGGCCGCCAATCAGCCCCAGCATTTT.

V gene TRBV7-2 combines with J gene TRBJ2-7, with 9 positions matching TRBD2. The CDR3 spans 13 residues. Germline CDR1 SGHTA, CDR2 FQGNSA. Trimming cost V 6 bases and J 5 bases; bases outside gene matches: 5. CDR3 region: CASRNSGSDEQYF. The CDR3 DNA follows: TGTGCCAGCAGAAATAGCGGGAGCGACGAGCAGTACTTC.

The genes are TRBV7-6 and TRBJ2-1; TRBD1 aligns across 9 bases. The CDR3 spans 17 residues. CDR1 SGHVS and CDR2 FNYEAQ come from the germline V gene. Trimming at V came to 0 bases and at J to 8 bases, leaving 11 bases not matched to a gene. CDR3 DNA: TGTGCCAGCAGCTTAGCGGGAGGGACAGGGATTGTCGATGAGCAGTTCTTC. This encodes CASSLAGGTGIVDEQFF.

V is TRBV4-2 and J is TRBJ2-2; the D is unclear. The CDR3 covers 16 residues. CDR1 is LGHNA and CDR2 is YNFKEQ in the germline V gene. With 5 bases removed from V and 0 bases from J, the gap between germline ends came to 13 bases. CDR3 loop: CASSYLITSNTGELFF. The CDR3, as DNA: TGTGCCAGCAGCTACCTCATAACATCGAACACCGGGGAGCTGTTTTTT.

V and J are TRBV29-1 and TRBJ2-3; 8 bases map to TRBD1. This CDR3 comprises 14 residues. Looked up from germline, CDR1 is SQVTM and CDR2 is ANQGSEA. Unmatched junction bases numbered 8, after V lost 7 bases and J lost 2 bases. The CDR3 sequence is CSAKGTGITDTQYF. The DNA for the CDR3 is TGCAGCGCCAAGGGGACAGGAATCACAGATACGCAGTATTTT.

This rearrangement joins TRBV13 to TRBJ1-1, with 11 nucleotides matching TRBD1. Germline V gene lookup returns CDR1 PRHDT and CDR2 FYEKMQ (reference sequence). J lost 3 bases, V lost 0 bases, and 6 bases had no gene match. The CDR3 runs 17 residues. The CDR3 bases are TGTGCCAGCAGCTTAGGCCCCGGACAGGGGGCGGACACTGAAGCTTTCTTT. Translating gives CASSLGPGQGADTEAFF.

V is TRBV18 and J is TRBJ2-7; TRBD2 matches 13 bases. The V gene's germline CDR1 is KGHSH and CDR2 LQKENI. Trimming took 5 bases from V and 2 from J; bases not matched to a gene: 18. The CDR3 totals 20 residues. Written as DNA, the CDR3 is TGTGCCAGCTCAGCCCGGGACACCGGGACTAGCGGGGAACCTCCCTACGAGCAGTACTTC. Translation: CASSARDTGTSGEPPYEQYF.

The CDR3 region is CASMTGANLRGETQYF. In nucleotides, the CDR3 is TGTGCCAGCATGACAGGGGCGAATCTGAGGGGCGAGACCCAGTACTTC. V gene TRBV2 combines with J gene TRBJ2-5; 8 bases agree with TRBD1. This CDR3 is built from 16 residues. Germline CDR1 and CDR2: SNHLY and FYNNEI. Losses at the gene ends were 7 bases for V and 5 bases for J; bases not matched to a gene: 15.

CDR3 in DNA: TGTGCCAGCAGTTTACCGGGACAGGGGGTTACCTACGAGCAGTACTTC. It specifies CASSLPGQGVTYEQYF. The V gene is TRBV28, the J gene TRBJ2-7, with TRBD1 identical over 11 bases. The germline CDR1 and CDR2 sequences are MDHEN and SYDVKM. The V gene end was trimmed by 2 bases and the J gene end by 2 bases; junction bases not matched to a gene: 5. There are 16 residues in the CDR3.

This chain joins TRBV25-1 and TRBJ1-1; D unresolved. The V end was cut by 5 bases, the J end by 1 base, with 2 bases between. The CDR3 totals 11 residues. Germline CDR1 MGHDK, CDR2 SYGVNS. The CDR3 spells CASSQNTEAFF. The CDR3 DNA reads as TGTGCCAGCAGTCAGAACACTGAAGCTTTCTTT.

The rearrangement uses TRBV7-9 and TRBJ2-7; 10 bases match TRBD2. This CDR3 is 16 amino acids long. Germline V gene data show CDR1 as SEHNR and CDR2 as FQNEAQ (reference sequence). The junction had 10 bases not matched to a gene; V was cut back by 4 bases and J by 4 bases. Written as DNA, the CDR3 is TGTGCCAGCAGCTCACCCGGGACTAGCGCCCCATACGAGCAGTACTTC. Its translation: CASSSPGTSAPYEQYF.

The V call is TRBV10-3, the J call TRBJ2-3; 10 nucleotides match TRBD2. Germline V CDR1 and CDR2: ENHRY, SYGVKD. The CDR3 has 13 residues. J gave up 2 bases and V 10 bases, and 3 bases lay outside the gene matches. CDR3 bases: TGTGCCAGCCTAGCGGGAGACACAGATACGCAGTATTTT. Protein product: CASLAGDTDTQYF.

The sample holds a few counts of this clone. The chain carries TRBV6-1 and TRBJ1-1, with D tentatively TRBD1 (5 bases). V dropped 4 bases and J dropped 5 bases, with 11 bases sitting between them. Germline loops: CDR1 MNHNS, CDR2 SASEGT. The CDR3 has 13 residues. This CDR3 reads CASSVTGGTEAFF. Written as DNA, the CDR3 is TGTGCCAGCAGTGTTACAGGAGGGACTGAAGCTTTCTTT.

To note about this clone: Other DNA sequences in this specimen translate into the identical CDR3. The chain employs TRBV5-1 and TRBJ2-7, with TRBD1 as a possible D gene (6 bases). The CDR3 covers 13 residues. Trimming pared 4 bases from V and 0 bases from J, leaving 8 bases between. The V gene's germline CDR1 is SGHRS and CDR2 YFSETQ. CDR3 sequence: CASSPDSSYEQYF. The CDR3, as DNA: TGCGCCAGCAGCCCGGACAGCTCCTACGAGCAGTACTTC.

With regard to this clone: The same CDR3 is also encoded by other DNA sequences in this sample. The chain links TRBV19 to TRBJ1-2; D might be TRBD1 (5 bases). Trimming cost V 1 base and J 5 bases, with 11 bases left between them. This CDR3 comprises 14 residues. CDR1 LNHDA and CDR2 SQIVND come from the germline V gene (reference sequence). The CDR3: CASSIGGDSYGYTF. CDR3 DNA: TGTGCCAGTAGTATAGGAGGAGACAGTTATGGCTACACCTTC. The variable domain in full, with the rest retrieved from reference TRBV19 and TRBJ1-2, is DGGITQSPKYLFRKEGQNVTLSCEQNLNHDAMYWYRQDPGQGLRLIYYSQIVNDFQKGDIAEGYSVSREKKESFPLTVTSAQKNPTAFYLCASSIGGDSYGYTFGSGTRLTVV.

This clone was observed once. Distinct nucleotide sequences in the sample also encode this CDR3. The chain has TRBV10-3 and TRBJ1-1; D uncertain. The CDR3 has 13 residues. The germline CDR1 and CDR2 sequences are ENHRY and SYGVKD. V lost 1 base, J lost 2 bases, and 5 bases lay in between. Here the CDR3 reads CAISEWGNTEAFF. The DNA for the CDR3 is TGTGCCATCAGTGAGTGGGGAAACACTGAAGCTTTCTTT.

This sequence joins TRBV11-2 and TRBJ1-1; D ambiguous. The CDR3 contains 14 residues. Germline V gene sequence: CDR1 SGHAT, CDR2 FQNNGV. Trimming took 4 bases from V and 7 from J, leaving 16 bases between them. CDR3 coding DNA: TGTGCCAGCAGCTCCTTCGCGGGGTTGGGTGAAGCTTTCTTT. Protein product: CASSSFAGLGEAFF.

V is TRBV7-9 and J is TRBJ1-1, with 9 nucleotides matching TRBD1. With 5 bases clipped from V and 1 base from J, the junction kept 5 bases outside the gene matches. The CDR3 runs 15 residues. Germline V gene sequence: CDR1 SEHNR, CDR2 FQNEAQ (reference sequence). The CDR3 reads CASSEGQGANTEAFF. The CDR3 DNA sequence: TGTGCCAGCAGCGAGGGACAGGGAGCGAACACTGAAGCTTTCTTT.

This chain links TRBV5-6 with TRBJ1-1; D is perhaps TRBD1 (5 bases). V lost 6 bases and J 5 bases, leaving 17 bases between the germline ends. This CDR3 has 14 amino acids. Germline V lookup: CDR1 SGHDT, CDR2 YYEEEE. The CDR3 DNA reads TGTGCCAGCACCATTTTGGAGGGGAGAACTGAAGCTTTCTTT. This gives the protein CASTILEGRTEAFF.

The genes are TRBV6-5 and TRBJ1-3, with a possible D match to TRBD1 (5 bases). Germline values: CDR1 MNHEY, CDR2 SVGAGI. Trimming cost V 11 bases and J 5 bases, with 22 bases left between them. CDR3 length: 15 residues. In nucleotides, the CDR3 is TGTGCCGGAAGGAGAAGACGGGTGGACAGAAACACCATATATTTT. This gives the protein CAGRRRRVDRNTIYF.

This clone was found once. The V gene is TRBV7-9, the J gene TRBJ1-1, with D perhaps matching TRBD1 (6 bases). CDR3 length: 18 amino acids. The germline V gene encodes CDR1 SEHNR and CDR2 FQNEAQ (reference sequence). The V and J ends lost 4 bases and 5 bases respectively, with 26 bases between them. CDR3 nucleotides: TGTGCCAGCAGCTCCCCCATGGGGCAGGCGATAACAGGGACTGAAGCTTTCTTT. This encodes CASSSPMGQAITGTEAFF.

The chain recombines TRBV5-1 with TRBJ2-6, with D tentatively TRBD1 or TRBD2 (6 bases each). The CDR3 is 18 residues long. Germline CDR1 reads SGHRS; CDR2 reads YFSETQ. Between the trimmed V and J ends, which lost 0 bases and 1 base, there was a span of 14 bases. The CDR3 coding sequence is TGCGCCAGCAGCTTGGAGGGGGGAATCCTGTCTGGGGCCAACGTCCTGACTTTC. Protein sequence: CASSLEGGILSGANVLTF.

V usage is TRBV5-1 and J usage is TRBJ2-7, with 8 bases fitting TRBD2. V was pared by 3 bases and J by 2 bases, with 4 bases of the junction left unmatched. The V gene's germline CDR1 is SGHRS and CDR2 YFSETQ. CDR3 size: 14 residues. The CDR3 here is CASSYVGGAYEQYF. As DNA, the CDR3 is TGCGCCAGCAGCTACGTCGGGGGGGCCTACGAGCAGTACTTC.

This chain joins TRBV2 and TRBJ1-5; D remains unclear. CDR1 and CDR2 (germline): SNHLY, FYNNEI. CDR3 size: 15 residues. V lost 7 bases and J lost 2, with 15 bases in between. The CDR3, as DNA: TGTGCCAGCATGCCGGGAGTGACCGGCAATCAGCCCCAGCATTTT. It codes for CASMPGVTGNQPQHF.

The V and J genes are TRBV18 and TRBJ2-5; TRBD1 is a possible D gene (6 bases). Looked up from germline, CDR1 is KGHSH and CDR2 is LQKENI. V was clipped by 3 bases and J by 2 bases, with 19 bases between them. CDR3 length equals 17 residues. CDR3 residues: CASSPSGGAAGQETQYF. The CDR3 DNA follows: TGTGCCAGCTCACCGAGTGGGGGCGCGGCAGGACAAGAGACCCAGTACTTC.

The gene calls are TRBV19 and TRBJ1-5, with TRBD1 identical over 8 bases. CDR1 LNHDA and CDR2 SQIVND come from the germline V gene (reference sequence). Trimming took 8 bases from V and 7 from J; bases not matched to a gene: 10. The CDR3 extends over 14 amino acids. CDR3 sequence: CASGFGQGGQPQHF. CDR3 in DNA: TGTGCCAGTGGGTTCGGACAGGGAGGGCAGCCCCAGCATTTT. Together with reference TRBV19 and TRBJ1-5, the CDR3 gives the full variable domain: DGGITQSPKYLFRKEGQNVTLSCEQNLNHDAMYWYRQDPGQGLRLIYYSQIVNDFQKGDIAEGYSVSREKKESFPLTVTSAQKNPTAFYLCASGFGQGGQPQHFGDGTRLSIL.